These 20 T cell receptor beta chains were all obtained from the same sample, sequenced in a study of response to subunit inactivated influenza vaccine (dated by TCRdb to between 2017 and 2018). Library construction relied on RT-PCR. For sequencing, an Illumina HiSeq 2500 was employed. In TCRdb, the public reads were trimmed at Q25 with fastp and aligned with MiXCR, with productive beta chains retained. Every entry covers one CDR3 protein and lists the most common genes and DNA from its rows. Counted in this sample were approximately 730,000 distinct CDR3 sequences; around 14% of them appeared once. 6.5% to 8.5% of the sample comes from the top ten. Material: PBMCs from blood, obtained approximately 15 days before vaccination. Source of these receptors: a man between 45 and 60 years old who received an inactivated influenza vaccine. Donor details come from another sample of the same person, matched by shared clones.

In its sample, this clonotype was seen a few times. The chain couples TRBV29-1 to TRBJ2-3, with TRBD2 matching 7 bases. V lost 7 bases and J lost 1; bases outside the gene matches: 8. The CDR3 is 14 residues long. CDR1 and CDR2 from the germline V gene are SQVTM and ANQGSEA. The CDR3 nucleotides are TGCAGCGCCAGACTTACTAGCGGCACAGATACGCAGTATTTT. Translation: CSARLTSGTDTQYF.

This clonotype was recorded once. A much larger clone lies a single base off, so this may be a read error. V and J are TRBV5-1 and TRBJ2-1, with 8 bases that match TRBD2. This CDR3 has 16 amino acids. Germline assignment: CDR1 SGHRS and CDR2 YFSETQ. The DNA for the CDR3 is TGCGCCAGCAGCTTGGGAAGCGGGAGTTCCTTCAATGAGCAGTTCTTC. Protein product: CASSLGSGSSFNEQFF.

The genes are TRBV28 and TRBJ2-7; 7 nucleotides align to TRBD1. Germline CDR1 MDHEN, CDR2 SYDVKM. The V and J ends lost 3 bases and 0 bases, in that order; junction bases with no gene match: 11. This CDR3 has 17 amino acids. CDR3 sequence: CASSFVRGQALSYEQYF. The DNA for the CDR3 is TGTGCCAGCAGTTTCGTTAGGGGGCAGGCTCTCTCCTACGAGCAGTACTTC. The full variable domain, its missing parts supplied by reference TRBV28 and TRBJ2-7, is DVKVTQSSRYLVKRTGEKVFLECVQDMDHENMFWYRQDPGLGLRLIYFSYDVKMKEKGDIPEGYSVSREKKERFSLILESASTNQTSMYLCASSFVRGQALSYEQYFGPGTRLTVT.

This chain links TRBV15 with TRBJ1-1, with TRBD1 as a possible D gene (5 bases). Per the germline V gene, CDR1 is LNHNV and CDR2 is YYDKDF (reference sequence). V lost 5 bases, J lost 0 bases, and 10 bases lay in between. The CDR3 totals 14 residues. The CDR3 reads CATSWDVMNTEAFF. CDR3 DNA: TGTGCCACCAGCTGGGACGTCATGAACACTGAAGCTTTCTTT.

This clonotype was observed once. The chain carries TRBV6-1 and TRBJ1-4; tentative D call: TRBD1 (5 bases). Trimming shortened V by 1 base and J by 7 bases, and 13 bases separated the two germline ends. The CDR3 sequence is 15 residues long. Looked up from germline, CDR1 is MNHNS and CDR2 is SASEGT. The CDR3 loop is CASSEVPAGGEKLFF. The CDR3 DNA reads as TGTGCCAGCAGTGAAGTGCCTGCCGGGGGTGAAAAACTGTTTTTT.

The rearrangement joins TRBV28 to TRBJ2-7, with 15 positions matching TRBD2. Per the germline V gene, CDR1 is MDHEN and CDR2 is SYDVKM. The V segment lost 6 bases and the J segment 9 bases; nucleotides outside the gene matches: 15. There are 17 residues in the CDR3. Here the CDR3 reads CASSPGTSGRRTTRQYF. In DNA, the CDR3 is TGTGCCAGCAGCCCCGGGACTAGCGGGAGGAGAACTACGAGGCAGTACTTC.

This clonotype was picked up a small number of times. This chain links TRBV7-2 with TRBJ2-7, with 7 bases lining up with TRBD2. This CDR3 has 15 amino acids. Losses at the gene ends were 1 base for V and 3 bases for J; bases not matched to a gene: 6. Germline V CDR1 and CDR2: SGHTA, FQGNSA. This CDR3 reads CASSLGLAVNYEQYF. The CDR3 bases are TGTGCCAGCAGCTTAGGTCTAGCGGTGAACTACGAGCAGTACTTC. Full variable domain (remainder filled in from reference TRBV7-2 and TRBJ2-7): GAGVSQSPSNKVTEKGKDVELRCDPISGHTALYWYRQSLGQGLEFLIYFQGNSAPDKSGLPSDRFSAERTGGSVSTLTIQRTQQEDSAVYLCASSLGLAVNYEQYFGPGTRLTVT.

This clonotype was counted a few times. The CDR3 region is CASSFEGTGPREQYF. Here the CDR3 DNA reads TGTGCCAGCAGCTTTGAAGGGACAGGTCCTCGCGAGCAGTACTTC. The chain couples TRBV7-8 to TRBJ2-7; 8 bases are a match to TRBD1. The CDR3 contains 15 residues. With 3 bases clipped from V and 6 bases from J, the junction kept 10 bases outside the gene matches. Germline-derived CDR1 and CDR2 are SGHVS and FQNEAQ.

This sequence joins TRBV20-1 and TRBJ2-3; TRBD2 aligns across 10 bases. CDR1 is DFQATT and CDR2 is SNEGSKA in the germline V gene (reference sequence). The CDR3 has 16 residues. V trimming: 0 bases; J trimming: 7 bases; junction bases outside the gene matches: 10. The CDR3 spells CSARESSGGDINTQYF. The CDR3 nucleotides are TGCAGTGCTAGAGAATCTAGCGGGGGAGATATTAATACGCAGTATTTT.

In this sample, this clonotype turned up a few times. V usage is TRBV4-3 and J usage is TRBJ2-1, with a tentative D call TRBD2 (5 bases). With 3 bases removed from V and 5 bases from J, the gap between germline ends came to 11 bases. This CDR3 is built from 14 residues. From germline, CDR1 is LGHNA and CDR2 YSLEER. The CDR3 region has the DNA TGCGCCAGCAGCCAGACCCTGAGGGACAATGAGCAGTTCTTC. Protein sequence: CASSQTLRDNEQFF.

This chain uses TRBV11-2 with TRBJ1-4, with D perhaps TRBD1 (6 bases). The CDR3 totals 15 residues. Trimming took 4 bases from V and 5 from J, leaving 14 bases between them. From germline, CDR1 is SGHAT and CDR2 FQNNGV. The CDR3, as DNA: TGTGCCAGCAGCTACCAGGGGTGGTGGAATGAAAAACTGTTTTTT. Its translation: CASSYQGWWNEKLFF.

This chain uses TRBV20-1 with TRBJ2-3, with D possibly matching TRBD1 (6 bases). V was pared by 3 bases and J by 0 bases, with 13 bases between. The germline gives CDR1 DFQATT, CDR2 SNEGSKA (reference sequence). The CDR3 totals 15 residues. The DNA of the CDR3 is TGCAGTGCTAGCCGGGACATACTTAGCACAGATACGCAGTATTTT. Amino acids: CSASRDILSTDTQYF.

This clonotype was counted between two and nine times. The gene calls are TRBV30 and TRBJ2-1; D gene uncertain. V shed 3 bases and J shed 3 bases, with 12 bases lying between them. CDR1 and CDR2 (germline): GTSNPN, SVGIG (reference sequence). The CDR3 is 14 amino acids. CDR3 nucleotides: TGTGCCTGGAGGACCCCATCAAGCTACAATGAGCAGTTCTTC. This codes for CAWRTPSSYNEQFF.

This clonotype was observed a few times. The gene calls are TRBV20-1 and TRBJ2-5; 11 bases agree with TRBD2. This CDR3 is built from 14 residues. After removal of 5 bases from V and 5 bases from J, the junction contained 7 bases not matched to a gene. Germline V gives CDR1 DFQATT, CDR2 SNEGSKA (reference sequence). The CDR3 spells CSALAGGPWETQYF. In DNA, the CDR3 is TGCAGTGCTCTAGCGGGAGGACCCTGGGAGACCCAGTACTTC.

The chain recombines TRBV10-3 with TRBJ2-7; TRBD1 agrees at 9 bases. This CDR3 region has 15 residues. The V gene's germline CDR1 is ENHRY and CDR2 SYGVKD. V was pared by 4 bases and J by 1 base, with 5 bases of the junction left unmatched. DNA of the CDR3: TGTGCCATCAGTGCCGGACAGGGGAAGTCCTACGAGCAGTACTTC. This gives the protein CAISAGQGKSYEQYF.

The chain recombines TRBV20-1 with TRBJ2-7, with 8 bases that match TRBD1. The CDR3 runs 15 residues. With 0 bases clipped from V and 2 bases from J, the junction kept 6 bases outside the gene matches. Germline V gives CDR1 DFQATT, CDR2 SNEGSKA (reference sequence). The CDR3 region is CSARDGTGTTYEQYF. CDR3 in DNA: TGCAGTGCTAGAGATGGGACAGGAACGACCTACGAGCAGTACTTC.

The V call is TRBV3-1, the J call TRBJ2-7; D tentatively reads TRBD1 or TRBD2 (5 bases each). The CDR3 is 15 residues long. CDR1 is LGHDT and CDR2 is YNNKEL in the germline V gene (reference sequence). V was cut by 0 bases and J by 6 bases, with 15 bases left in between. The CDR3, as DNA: TGTGCCAGCAGCCAAGAGGGACGTATCCGTGGCGAGCAGTACTTC. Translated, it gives CASSQEGRIRGEQYF.

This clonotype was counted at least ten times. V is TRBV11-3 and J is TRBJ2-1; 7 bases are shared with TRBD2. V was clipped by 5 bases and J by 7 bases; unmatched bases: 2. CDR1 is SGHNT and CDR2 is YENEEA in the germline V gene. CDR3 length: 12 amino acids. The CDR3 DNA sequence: TGTGCCAGCAGCCGCGGGAGAAATGAGCAGTTCTTC. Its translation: CASSRGRNEQFF.

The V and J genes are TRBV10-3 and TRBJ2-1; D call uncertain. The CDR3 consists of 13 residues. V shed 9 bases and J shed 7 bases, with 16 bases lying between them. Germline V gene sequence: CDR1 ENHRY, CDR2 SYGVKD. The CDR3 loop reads CAIMFGPRNEQFF. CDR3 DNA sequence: TGTGCCATAATGTTCGGACCACGTAATGAGCAGTTCTTC.

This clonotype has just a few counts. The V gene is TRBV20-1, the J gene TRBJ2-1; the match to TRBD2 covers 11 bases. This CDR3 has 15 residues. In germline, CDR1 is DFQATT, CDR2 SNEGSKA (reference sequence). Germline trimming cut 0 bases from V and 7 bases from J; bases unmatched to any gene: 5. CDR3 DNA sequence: TGCAGTGCTAGAGATTGGCTAGCGGGAGGAAATGAGCAGTTCTTC. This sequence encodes CSARDWLAGGNEQFF.